The 21 T cell receptor beta chains listed next were all sequenced from one sample in a study of T cell responses to AZD1222 COVID-19 vaccine. Here immunoSEQ multiplex PCR was the method, and the copy in TCRdb shows in-frame clones only, minus some. Of more than 95,000 clones listed, 85% to 90% are singletons. The source material was peripheral blood, sampled 28 days after the second AZD1222 dose. These receptors were taken from an adult who received the AZD1222 COVID-19 vaccine.

The rearrangement joins TRBV30 to TRBJ2-3, with D uncertain. V lost 3 bases, J lost 2 bases, and 6 bases lay in between. CDR1 and CDR2 from the germline V gene are GTSNPN and SVGIG (reference sequence). The CDR3 is 12 residues long. Here the CDR3 DNA reads TGTGCCTGGAGAAGTGACACAGATACGCAGTATTTT. Translating it yields CAWRSDTDTQYF.

The J gene is TRBJ1-2, the V gene TRBV25-1; TRBD1 agrees at 10 bases. Unmatched junction bases numbered 10, after V lost 9 bases and J lost 6 bases. Germline loops: CDR1 MGHDK, CDR2 SYGVNS. The CDR3 contains 14 residues. The CDR3 sequence: CASAKTGGLHGYTF. The CDR3 DNA reads TGTGCCAGTGCCAAGACAGGGGGCTTGCATGGCTACACCTTC.

This chain connects TRBV7-2 to TRBJ1-2; D uncertain. The CDR3 is 14 residues long. Between the trimmed V and J ends, which lost 1 base and 3 bases, there was a span of 9 bases. The germline CDR1 and CDR2 sequences are SGHTA and FQGNSA. The CDR3 region has the DNA TGTGCCAGCAGCTTAGGGTCAGAAGACTATGGCTACACCTTC. As protein: CASSLGSEDYGYTF. Combining the CDR3 with reference TRBV7-2 and TRBJ1-2 gives the whole variable domain GAGVSQSPSNKVTEKGKDVELRCDPISGHTALYWYRQSLGQGLEFLIYFQGNSAPDKSGLPSDRFSAERTGGSVSTLTIQRTQQEDSAVYLCASSLGSEDYGYTFGSGTRLTVV.

The chain carries TRBV28 and TRBJ2-7, with D perhaps TRBD2 (7 bases). Germline loops: CDR1 MDHEN, CDR2 SYDVKM. The V end lost 6 bases, the J end lost 6 bases, and 15 bases lay between the germline ends. The CDR3 is 13 amino acids. The CDR3 spells CASSSTGRGEQYF. The CDR3 coding sequence is TGTGCCAGCAGCTCTACAGGGAGGGGCGAGCAGTACTTC.

This rearrangement joins TRBV3-1 (or the pseudogene TRBV3-2) to TRBJ2-1; tentative D call: TRBD2 (6 bases). CDR3 size: 14 residues. CDR1 and CDR2 from the germline V gene are LGHDT and YNNKEL (reference sequence). Trimming took 4 bases from V and 6 from J, leaving 13 bases between them. CDR3 nucleotide sequence: TGTGCCAGCAGCCCACGACTAGGGGTCAATGAGCAGTTCTTC. Protein: CASSPRLGVNEQFF.

This clone is a singleton in its sample. The gene calls are TRBV14 and TRBJ2-7, with 8 bases that match TRBD1. Losses at the gene ends were 8 bases for V and 2 bases for J; bases not matched to a gene: 2. Germline V lookup: CDR1 SGHDN, CDR2 FVKESK. CDR3 length: 12 residues. As DNA, the CDR3 is TGTGCCAGCGGACAGGGTACCTACGAGCAGTACTTC. Its protein is CASGQGTYEQYF.

This clone was seen just once. This rearrangement joins TRBV28 to TRBJ2-2; 10 bases align to TRBD2. Trimming removed 5 bases from V and 5 bases from J; junction bases left unmatched: 8. This CDR3 has 16 amino acids. The germline V gene encodes CDR1 MDHEN and CDR2 SYDVKM. The CDR3 spells CASSPPSGSYTGELFF. CDR3 DNA sequence: TGTGCCAGCAGTCCCCCTAGCGGGAGTTATACCGGGGAGCTGTTTTTT.

This clone occurred once. The gene calls are TRBV27 and TRBJ2-1; D is possibly TRBD2 (6 bases). This CDR3 comprises 13 residues. Germline CDR1 is MNHEY and CDR2 is SMNVEV (reference sequence). The V gene lost 2 bases and the J gene lost 9 bases, with 11 bases spanning the gap. The CDR3 DNA reads TGTGCCAGCAGTTTAGGGAGGCGGGTTGAGCAGTTCTTC. Translated, it gives CASSLGRRVEQFF.

The CDR3 reads CASSPTGSMGPYNSPLHF. In nucleotides, the CDR3 is TGTGCCAGCAGTCCCACCGGTTCTATGGGGCCGTATAATTCACCCCTCCACTTT. This chain joins TRBV27 and TRBJ1-6; D may be TRBD1 (5 bases). Germline V gene lookup returns CDR1 MNHEY and CDR2 SMNVEV (reference sequence). The CDR3 runs to 18 residues. The ends were cut back, 5 bases at V and 4 bases at J, with 21 bases in the middle.

V and J are TRBV7-9 and TRBJ2-3, with TRBD2 matching over 11 bases. Losses at the gene ends were 2 bases for V and 2 bases for J; bases not matched to a gene: 12. Per the germline V gene, CDR1 is SEHNR and CDR2 is FQNEAQ (reference sequence). The CDR3 loop spans 19 amino acids. The CDR3 DNA reads TGTGCCAGCAGCTTACGAAACCTCCCGGGACTAGCGGCCACAGATACGCAGTATTTT. Translating gives CASSLRNLPGLAATDTQYF. The full variable domain, with the rest looked up from reference TRBV7-9 and TRBJ2-3, is DTGVSQNPRHKITKRGQNVTFRCDPISEHNRLYWYRQTLGQGPEFLTYFQNEAQLEKSRLLSDRFSAERPKGSFSTLEIQRTEQGDSAMYLCASSLRNLPGLAATDTQYFGPGTRLTVL.

J is TRBJ1-4 and V is TRBV14; D not resolved. The CDR3 is 13 residues long. Looked up from germline, CDR1 is SGHDN and CDR2 is FVKESK. Trimming removed 0 bases at V and 7 bases at J, with 6 bases between. Here the CDR3 DNA reads TGTGCCAGCAGCCAAGATCTGCGTGAAAAACTGTTTTTT. It translates to CASSQDLREKLFF.

This chain links TRBV11-2 with TRBJ2-7; 8 positions agree with TRBD2. The germline V gene has CDR1 SGHAT and CDR2 FQNNGV. The CDR3 contains 14 residues. With V trimmed by 5 bases and J by 2 bases, 5 bases remained unmatched. The CDR3 DNA follows: TGTGCCAGCAGCACTCCCGGGGGGGCCTACGAGCAGTACTTC. Translated: CASSTPGGAYEQYF.

CDR3: CASSQEASLGEQYF. DNA of the CDR3: TGTGCCAGCAGCCAAGAAGCCTCTTTGGGCGAGCAGTACTTC. The rearrangement joins TRBV4-2 to TRBJ2-7; no clear D. The germline V gene encodes CDR1 LGHNA and CDR2 YNFKEQ. Trimming removed 0 bases at V and 6 bases at J, with 12 bases between. The CDR3 is 14 amino acids.

The rearrangement joins TRBV6-5 to TRBJ1-1; the D gene is possibly TRBD1 (6 bases). V lost 7 bases to trimming and J lost 5 bases, with 11 bases between them. Germline V CDR1 and CDR2: MNHEY, SVGAGI. The CDR3 is 12 residues long. Written as DNA, the CDR3 is TGTGCCAGCAAAACTACAGGGACTGAAGCTTTCTTT. Translating gives CASKTTGTEAFF.

This rearrangement joins TRBV5-1 to TRBJ1-4; 8 bases are shared with TRBD1. Germline CDR1 and CDR2: SGHRS and YFSETQ. The V gene end was trimmed by 3 bases and the J gene end by 0 bases; junction bases not matched to a gene: 4. The CDR3 totals 16 residues. CDR3 amino acids: CASSSGTGATNEKLFF. As DNA, the CDR3 is TGCGCCAGCAGCTCCGGGACAGGTGCAACTAATGAAAAACTGTTTTTT.

CDR3 sequence (DNA): TGTGCCAGCAGTGAATCTGGACGGGGAGGGGATACGCAGTATTTT. Its translation: CASSESGRGGDTQYF. The chain employs TRBV25-1 and TRBJ2-3; 7 nucleotides agree with TRBD2. The CDR3 contains 15 residues. The germline CDR1 and CDR2 sequences are MGHDK and SYGVNS. V lost 1 base to trimming and J lost 6 bases; unmatched junction nucleotides: 7.

V and J are TRBV29-1 and TRBJ2-3; 7 bases are a match to TRBD2. Germline assignment: CDR1 SQVTM and CDR2 ANQGSEA. The CDR3 is 15 residues long. With 5 bases clipped from V and 2 bases from J, the junction kept 10 bases outside the gene matches. For the CDR3, the DNA is TGCAGCGTTCCCCCGGGAGGATATAACACAGATACGCAGTATTTT. Protein sequence: CSVPPGGYNTDTQYF.

This sequence joins TRBV7-2 and TRBJ2-7, with a possible D match to TRBD2 (6 bases). V was shortened by 3 bases and J by 3 bases, with 15 bases between the two germline ends. Germline V gene data show CDR1 as SGHTA and CDR2 as FQGNSA. CDR3 size: 15 residues. The CDR3 reads CASSFTGLTFYEQYF. In DNA, the CDR3 is TGTGCCAGCAGCTTTACAGGACTAACCTTCTACGAGCAGTACTTC.

The CDR3 reads CASSISLAVYNEQFF. The CDR3 DNA sequence: TGTGCCAGTAGTATAAGTCTAGCGGTGTACAATGAGCAGTTCTTC. This chain uses TRBV19 with TRBJ2-1, with TRBD2 identical over 7 bases. The trim removed 2 bases at V and 4 bases at J, leaving 5 bases unmatched. Looked up from germline, CDR1 is LNHDA and CDR2 is SQIVND (reference sequence). The CDR3 is 15 amino acids.

A few counts support this clone. The V gene is TRBV5-4, the J gene TRBJ2-1, with no clear D. Trimming took 3 bases from V and 0 from J, leaving 10 bases between them. CDR3 length equals 15 residues. Germline-derived CDR1 and CDR2 are SGHNT and YYREEE (reference sequence). CDR3 DNA sequence: TGTGCCAGCAGCTCCGCTCGGGTCTCCTACAATGAGCAGTTCTTC. Translating gives CASSSARVSYNEQFF.

The V call is TRBV5-1, the J call TRBJ1-6, with 10 bases fitting TRBD1. V shed 4 bases and J 7 bases; nucleotides not matched to a gene: 2. The germline V gene encodes CDR1 SGHRS and CDR2 YFSETQ. The CDR3 spans 14 residues. CDR3 region: CASSKGQGNSPLHF. The CDR3 nucleotides are TGCGCCAGCAGCAAGGGACAGGGGAATTCACCCCTCCACTTT. Based on the CDR3 plus reference TRBV5-1 and TRBJ1-6, the full variable domain is KAGVTQTPRYLIKTRGQQVTLSCSPISGHRSVSWYQQTPGQGLQFLFEYFSETQRNKGNFPGRFSGRQFSNSRSEMNVSTLELGDSALYLCASSKGQGNSPLHFGNGTRLTVT.